These 17 T cell receptor beta chains were sequenced from one sample in a study of T cells after yellow fever vaccination. TCRdb reprocessed the 5' RACE reads via MiXCR and lists one record per CDR3 protein. This table has 500,000 to 650,000 distinct CDR3 sequences, about a sixth appearing once. The specimen was PBMCs, collected 4 to 6 days after the first yellow fever vaccination. The source is a man aged 18 to 29 who received the YFV17D yellow fever vaccine.

The V call is TRBV5-1, the J call TRBJ1-1; a weak D match, TRBD1 (6 bases). Looked up from germline, CDR1 is SGHRS and CDR2 is YFSETQ. CDR3 length: 14 residues. The ends were cut back, 6 bases at V and 0 bases at J, with 12 bases in the middle. Here the CDR3 DNA reads TGCGCCAGCACTATGGGACACTTGAACACTGAAGCTTTCTTT. Its translation: CASTMGHLNTEAFF.

The V call is TRBV6-5, the J call TRBJ1-4, with D hard to call. This CDR3 spans 16 amino acids. Trimming took off 2 bases at V and 5 bases at J, with 15 bases between the two ends. Per the germline V gene, CDR1 is MNHEY and CDR2 is SVGAGI. For the CDR3, the DNA is TGTGCCAGCAGTTACGGGTCCGGGATGGGCAATGAAAAACTGTTTTTT. Translated: CASSYGSGMGNEKLFF.

This rearrangement joins TRBV4-2 to TRBJ2-1; 15 nucleotides agree with TRBD2. The CDR3 runs to 16 residues. Trimming at V came to 5 bases and at J to 8 bases, leaving 7 bases not matched to a gene. Germline V gives CDR1 LGHNA, CDR2 YNFKEQ. The CDR3 here is CASSWTSGGVGDEQFF. The CDR3 nucleotides are TGTGCCAGCAGCTGGACTAGCGGGGGGGTTGGGGATGAGCAGTTCTTC.

In its sample, this clonotype was seen many times. The V gene is TRBV11-2, the J gene TRBJ2-1; 12 bases are a match to TRBD2. From germline, CDR1 is SGHAT and CDR2 FQNNGV. This CDR3 region has 22 residues. V lost 0 bases and J lost 6; bases outside the gene matches: 21. The CDR3 bases are TGTGCCAGCAGCTTAGATGGGTGGCGGCAATTACTAGCGGGGGGCTCTCCCAATGAGCAGTTCTTC. Its protein is CASSLDGWRQLLAGGSPNEQFF. Supplemented by reference TRBV11-2 and TRBJ2-1, the full variable domain reads EAGVAQSPRYKIIEKRQSVAFWCNPISGHATLYWYQQILGQGPKLLIQFQNNGVVDDSQLPKDRFSAERLKGVDSTLKIQPAKLEDSAVYLCASSLDGWRQLLAGGSPNEQFFGPGTRLTVL.

This clonotype was detected ten times or more. CDR3 nucleotide sequence: TGTGCCAGCAGCCGAGCGGGGGGGCTATCCTACAATGAGCAGTTCTTC. Protein product: CASSRAGGLSYNEQFF. The chain recombines TRBV3-1 with TRBJ2-1; the match to TRBD2 covers 10 bases. Germline CDR1 and CDR2: LGHDT and YNNKEL (reference sequence). The CDR3 spans 16 residues. Unmatched junction bases numbered 4, after V lost 4 bases and J lost 1 base.

The rearrangement links TRBV4-2 to TRBJ1-2; D uncertain. Trimming shortened V by 0 bases and J by 4 bases, and 15 bases separated the two germline ends. Germline CDR1 and CDR2: LGHNA and YNFKEQ. CDR3 size: 16 residues. CDR3 DNA sequence: TGTGCCAGCAGCCAAGAGCCCGGACGGGCCCTCTATGGCTACACCTTC. It encodes CASSQEPGRALYGYTF.

The chain links TRBV29-1 to TRBJ1-1; the D gene is possibly TRBD1 (6 bases). V was shortened by 5 bases and J by 6 bases, with 13 bases between the two germline ends. The CDR3 covers 12 residues. Germline V CDR1 and CDR2: SQVTM, ANQGSEA. As DNA, the CDR3 is TGCAGCGTTACAGGGAGGTTGGCTGAAGCTTTCTTT. The encoded protein is CSVTGRLAEAFF.

The table lists this clonotype with a few counts. CDR3 in DNA: TGCAGTGCTAGACTAGCGGGGGGACGTGAGCAGTTCTTC. This translates into CSARLAGGREQFF. V and J are TRBV20-1 and TRBJ2-1; 11 bases align to TRBD2. Per the germline V gene, CDR1 is DFQATT and CDR2 is SNEGSKA (reference sequence). V lost 2 bases to trimming and J lost 9 bases; unmatched junction nucleotides: 3. The CDR3 contains 13 residues.

The chain combines TRBV5-1 with TRBJ2-3, with D tentatively TRBD2 (7 bases). V gave up 4 bases and J gave up 2 bases, with 17 bases separating them. CDR3 length: 16 amino acids. The germline V gene encodes CDR1 SGHRS and CDR2 YFSETQ. Here the CDR3 DNA reads TGCGCCAGCAGCCCCCTAGGCGGGGGCACCACAGATACGCAGTATTTT. Its translation is CASSPLGGGTTDTQYF. The whole variable domain, filled in from reference TRBV5-1 and TRBJ2-3, reads KAGVTQTPRYLIKTRGQQVTLSCSPISGHRSVSWYQQTPGQGLQFLFEYFSETQRNKGNFPGRFSGRQFSNSRSEMNVSTLELGDSALYLCASSPLGGGTTDTQYFGPGTRLTVL.

The chain carries TRBV10-3 and TRBJ1-1; maybe TRBD1 (5 bases). From germline, CDR1 is ENHRY and CDR2 SYGVKD. With 8 bases removed from V and 3 bases from J, the gap between germline ends came to 13 bases. This CDR3 comprises 13 residues. This CDR3 is CAIGGIRDTEAFF. The CDR3 DNA reads TGTGCCATCGGGGGGATCAGGGACACTGAAGCTTTCTTT.

This clonotype was counted only a few times. The chain carries TRBV6-2 or TRBV6-3 and TRBJ2-1, with a weak D call TRBD1 (5 bases). Trimming stripped 6 bases from V and 5 bases from J, with 17 bases between. The germline CDR1 and CDR2 sequences are MNHEY and SVGEGT. The CDR3 length is 15 residues. The CDR3 nucleotides are TGTGCCAGCAGCCTCGCGAGACAGATACACAATGAGCAGTTCTTC. The encoded protein is CASSLARQIHNEQFF.

Only a few counts were recorded for this clonotype. The V call is TRBV5-1, the J call TRBJ2-5; the match to TRBD2 covers 10 bases. The J segment lost 3 bases and the V segment lost 4 bases, leaving 6 bases of the junction unmatched. The CDR3 totals 15 residues. Germline V lookup: CDR1 SGHRS, CDR2 YFSETQ. DNA for the CDR3: TGCGCCAGCAGCCGGAGCGGGGGGGCGGAAGAGACCCAGTACTTC. Its protein is CASSRSGGAEETQYF.

This clonotype was observed a few times. The V call is TRBV11-2, the J call TRBJ1-6; D is ambiguous. The germline V and J ends were trimmed by 3 bases and 2 bases, with 11 bases remaining between them. Germline V gene lookup returns CDR1 SGHAT and CDR2 FQNNGV. The CDR3 covers 16 residues. The CDR3 bases are TGTGCCAGCAGCTTGATCCTAGACCCCTATAATTCACCCCTCCACTTT. As protein: CASSLILDPYNSPLHF.

The chain employs TRBV4-2 and TRBJ1-1; TRBD1 matches at 7 bases. Germline lookup yields CDR1 LGHNA and CDR2 YNFKEQ. Unmatched junction bases numbered 13, after V lost 1 base and J lost 5 bases. CDR3 size: 17 residues. Written as DNA, the CDR3 is TGTGCCAGCAGCCAAGGTGGAGGGGGCTGGGTGACGACTGAAGCTTTCTTT. Translation gives CASSQGGGGWVTTEAFF.

This rearrangement joins TRBV5-5 to TRBJ2-7; 8 positions match TRBD1. The V gene's germline CDR1 is SGHKS and CDR2 YYEKEE (reference sequence). V was clipped by 4 bases and J by 6 bases; unmatched bases: 12. The CDR3 extends over 15 amino acids. The CDR3 DNA follows: TGTGCCAGCAGCCGCTGGACAGGGACCGGGGGCGAGCAGTACTTC. Translating gives CASSRWTGTGGEQYF.

The chain uses TRBV20-1 and TRBJ2-3, with D possibly TRBD2 on 5 matching bases. Trimming removed 3 bases at V and 5 bases at J, with 12 bases between. In germline, CDR1 is DFQATT, CDR2 SNEGSKA (reference sequence). The length of the CDR3 is 13 residues. The DNA of the CDR3 is TGCAGTGCTAGTATAAGCGGCGTAGATACGCAGTATTTT. Its protein is CSASISGVDTQYF.

The chain links TRBV29-1 to TRBJ2-7, with a weak D call TRBD2 (5 bases). The V gene's germline CDR1 is SQVTM and CDR2 ANQGSEA. The CDR3 consists of 14 residues. The V gene lost 3 bases and the J gene lost 1 base, with 13 bases spanning the gap. CDR3 region: CSVESEGGSYEQYF. In nucleotides, the CDR3 is TGCAGCGTTGAGAGTGAGGGCGGGTCCTACGAGCAGTACTTC.